This is a list of T cell receptor beta chains from one sample in a study of blood T cells in healthy people across ages. Each CDR3 protein is one row after TCRdb ran MiXCR on the 5' RACE reads. The sample holds about 650,000 distinct CDR3 sequences; about 51% are singletons and the top ten take roughly 14%. The sequenced material came from blood. These receptors were taken from a woman of 80 years or more in good health. The CDR3 runs from the conserved cysteine through the conserved F or W. D genes are given only for firm matches. Expanded clones get a size class; other rows say once, few or many, or leave the size out.

NA,TRBJ2-3,NA,TRBV20-1,TGCAGTGCTAGAGACCGGATTACCACAGATACGCAGTATTTT,CSARDRITTDTQYF
many,TRBJ1-2,NA,TRBV10-3,TGTGCCATCAGTGCCGCGGAAGAGATATTCTTGGGCTACACCTTC,CAISAAEEIFLGYTF
NA,TRBJ1-1,TRBD1,TRBV10-3,TGTGCCATCAGTGAAAGGACAGGGCTTGGGAACACTGAAGCTTTCTTT,CAISERTGLGNTEAFF
once,TRBJ2-2,NA,TRBV20-1,TGCAGTGCTAGAGATGGAGGTAGCGTGACCACCGGGGAGCTGTTTTTT,CSARDGGSVTTGELFF
many,TRBJ1-1,NA,TRBV3-1,TGTGCCAGCAGCCAAGATCGGGGTAACACTGAAGCTTTCTTT,CASSQDRGNTEAFF
few,TRBJ2-1,TRBD2,TRBV9,TGTGCCAGCAGCGTAGGACCCCCTACTAGCGGGGGTGAGCAGTTCTTC,CASSVGPPTSGGEQFF
NA,TRBJ1-4,NA,TRBV10-3,TGTGCCATCAGTGACCCAGGGGATGGGGTAGAAAAACTGTTTTTT,CAISDPGDGVEKLFF
many,TRBJ2-3,TRBD1,TRBV28,TGTGCCAGCAGTTCCGGGACAGCCACGCAGTATTTT,CASSSGTATQYF
NA,TRBJ2-7,NA,TRBV7-2,TGTGCCAGCAGCTTAGGGCGGGGGCGCGGGTACGAGCAGTACTTC,CASSLGRGRGYEQYF
many,TRBJ2-1,NA,TRBV4-1,TGCGCCAGCAGCCAGGGCTGGGGACCTAGCTCCTACAATGAGCAGTTCTTC,CASSQGWGPSSYNEQFF
NA,TRBJ2-1,TRBD1,TRBV6-5,TGTGCCAGCAGTTCCGCCGGGACAGGGGTTCATGAGCAGTTCTTC,CASSSAGTGVHEQFF
NA,TRBJ2-7,NA,TRBV29-1,TGCAGCGTTACCACAGGGAACTACGAGCAGTACTTC,CSVTTGNYEQYF
NA,TRBJ2-6,TRBD1,TRBV27,TGTGCCAGCAGATGGACAGGGAGAAGCTCTGGGGCCAACGTCCTGACTTTC,CASRWTGRSSGANVLTF
NA,TRBJ2-7,NA,TRBV6-6,TGTGCCCCCCGTGGGGTCAGGGTTGCCTACGAGCAGTACTTC,CAPRGVRVAYEQYF
many,TRBJ2-1,TRBD1,TRBV27,TGTGCCAGCAGCAACGGACAGGGGGGCCACAATGAGCAGTTCTTC,CASSNGQGGHNEQFF
NA,TRBJ2-7,NA,TRBV27,TGTGCCAGCAGTTTCACGGAGTCCAACGAGCAGTACTTC,CASSFTESNEQYF
many,TRBJ2-3,TRBD2,TRBV18,TGTGCCAGCTCACCAGGGGTGACTAGCGGGAGCACAGATACGCAGTATTTT,CASSPGVTSGSTDTQYF
NA,TRBJ2-1,TRBD2,TRBV5-1,TGCGCCAGCAGCTTGGCTCGAGCGGGGGGGAATGAGCAGTTCTTC,CASSLARAGGNEQFF
many,TRBJ2-1,TRBD2,TRBV20-1,TGCAGTGCTAGCCGCTTCCGAATGACTAGCGGGAGAGATGAGCAGTTCTTC,CSASRFRMTSGRDEQFF
many,TRBJ2-1,NA,TRBV6-2/TRBV6-3,TGTGCCAGCAGTTACAGGGCAGGGGTGAGCGACAATGAGCAGTTCTTC,CASSYRAGVSDNEQFF
NA,TRBJ2-4,TRBD2,TRBV2,TGTGCCCTGACACTACGGGGGGTAGCCAAAAACATTCAGTACTTC,CALTLRGVAKNIQYF
NA,TRBJ2-1,TRBD1,TRBV2,TGTGCCAGCAGTTACTCCGGGACAGGAGCCTACAATGAGCAGTTCTTC,CASSYSGTGAYNEQFF
NA,TRBJ2-3,NA,TRBV5-1,TGCGCCAGCAGCGTGGGAGAAACCACAGATACGCAGTATTTT,CASSVGETTDTQYF
NA,TRBJ2-3,NA,TRBV10-3,TGTGCCATCACCTGGGACACAACAGATACGCAGTATTTT,CAITWDTTDTQYF
NA,TRBJ2-3,TRBD2,TRBV12-3/TRBV12-4,TGTGCCAGCAGTAAAAGACTAGCGATGAGCACAGATATGGAGTATTTT,CASSKRLAMSTDMEYF
many,TRBJ2-1,TRBD1,TRBV7-9,TGTGCCAGCAGCCCGCAACAGGGGGCCCTAGCCTACAATGAGCAGTTCTTC,CASSPQQGALAYNEQFF
NA,TRBJ1-5,TRBD1,TRBV14,TGTGCCAGCAGCCAAGCCGCCCGGAGACAGGGCAGCAATCAGCCCCAGCATTTT,CASSQAARRQGSNQPQHF
NA,TRBJ1-1,NA,TRBV20-1,TGCAGTGCTAGAGGGTGGCAGGGAGATGAAGCTTTCTTT,CSARGWQGDEAFF
many,TRBJ2-3,NA,TRBV27,TGTGCCAGCAGTTTAACGCTCCGTCGGGCGGATACGCAGTATTTT,CASSLTLRRADTQYF
few,TRBJ2-2,TRBD2,TRBV7-9,TGTGCCAGCAGCTTGGGACTAGCGGAAAACACCGGGGAGCTGTTTTTT,CASSLGLAENTGELFF
many,TRBJ1-2,NA,TRBV7-2,TGTGCCAGCAGCTTAGTATCCGGGACTACCGGTTATGGCTACACCTTC,CASSLVSGTTGYGYTF